The rows below give T cell receptor beta chains drawn from one sample of a study of blood T cell repertoires in COVID-19. The repertoire was sequenced with immunoSEQ multiplex PCR; TCRdb's copy has only in-frame clones and lacks some. The table has about 250,000 clones, 86% seen once. Material: peripheral blood. These receptors were obtained from an elderly woman with COVID-19, enrolled during active disease. Each CDR3 is given with its conserved first and last residue. D genes are given only for firm matches. Not all rows give a size; the values are once, few, many and, for expanded clones, a class.

j_call v_call d_call clone_size cdr3_aa cdr3_nt
TRBJ1-2 TRBV3-1/TRBV3-2 - - CASSQEARGRIGGYTF TGTGCCAGCAGCCAAGAGGCCCGCGGGAGGATTGGGGGCTACACCTTC
TRBJ1-2 TRBV12-3/TRBV12-4 TRBD1 - CASSQGTVYGYTF TGTGCCAGCAGCCAGGGGACAGTTTATGGCTACACCTTC
TRBJ2-3 TRBV7-2 TRBD2 few CASSLGVAGGPDTQYF TGTGCCAGCAGCTTAGGGGTAGCGGGGGGGCCAGATACGCAGTATTTT
TRBJ1-1 TRBV6-6 - few CASSYVRDTEAFF TGTGCCAGCAGTTACGTCAGGGACACTGAAGCTTTCTTT
TRBJ2-2 TRBV27 TRBD2 - CASSGLAGGQGELFF TGTGCCAGCAGTGGACTAGCGGGGGGGCAGGGGGAGCTGTTTTTT
TRBJ2-2 TRBV10-3 - - CAISESTRANTGELFF TGTGCCATCAGTGAGTCGACCAGGGCGAACACCGGGGAGCTGTTTTTT
TRBJ1-1 TRBV6-5 - - CASRRQSTNTEAFF TGTGCCAGCAGGAGACAGAGCACGAACACTGAAGCTTTCTTT
TRBJ2-7 TRBV4-3 - - CASSQELADEQYF TGCGCCAGCAGCCAAGAATTGGCGGACGAGCAGTACTTC
TRBJ1-1 TRBV5-6 - - CASSLGRGGGTEAFF TGTGCCAGCAGCTTGGGGCGGGGTGGCGGCACTGAAGCTTTCTTT
TRBJ1-6 TRBV6-4 - few CASSPVFGGSPLHF TGTGCCAGCAGTCCCGTTTTCGGGGGATCACCCCTCCACTTT